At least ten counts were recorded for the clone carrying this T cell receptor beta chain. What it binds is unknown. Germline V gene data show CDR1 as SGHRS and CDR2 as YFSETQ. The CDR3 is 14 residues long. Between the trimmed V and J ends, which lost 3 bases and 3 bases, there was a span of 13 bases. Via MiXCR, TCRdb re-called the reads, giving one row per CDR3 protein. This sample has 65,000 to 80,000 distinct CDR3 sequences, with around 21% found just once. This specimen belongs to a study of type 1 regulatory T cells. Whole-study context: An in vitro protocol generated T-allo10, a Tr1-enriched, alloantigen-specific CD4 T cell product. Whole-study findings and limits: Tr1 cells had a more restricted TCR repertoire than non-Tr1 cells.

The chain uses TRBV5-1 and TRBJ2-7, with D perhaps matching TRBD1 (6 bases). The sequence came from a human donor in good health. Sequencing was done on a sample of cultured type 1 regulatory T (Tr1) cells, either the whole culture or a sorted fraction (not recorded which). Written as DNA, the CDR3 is TGCGCCAGCAGCTATTTCGGGACAAGCTACGAGCAGTACTTC. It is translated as CASSYFGTSYEQYF.